These 27 T cell receptor beta chains share one sample of origin, sequenced in a study of T cells in Graves' hyperthyroidism and ophthalmopathy. Template material for amplifying TCR beta CDR3 regions consisted of RNA transcripts. The study used the HTBI primer set for a first-round RT-PCR of the TCR CDR3. TCRdb reanalysed the multiplex PCR reads using MiXCR and keeps one entry per CDR3 protein. The table records around 480,000 distinct CDR3 sequences, around 15% of them present only once. Material: blood. All receptors derive from a woman aged 18-30 years with Graves' hyperthyroidism.

The V and J genes are TRBV6-1 and TRBJ2-7; D not certain. The CDR3 loop spans 12 amino acids. Germline CDR1 reads MNHNS; CDR2 reads SASEGT. V lost 4 bases and J lost 4, with 8 bases in between. CDR3 region: CASSGGLYEQYV. The CDR3 DNA reads TGTGCCAGCAGTGGCGGATTATACGAGCAGTACGTC.

This clonotype was observed at least ten times. The rearrangement uses TRBV5-1 and TRBJ2-7, with D unresolved. Per the germline V gene, CDR1 is SGHRS and CDR2 is YFSETQ. The V end lost 1 base, the J end lost 3 bases, and 14 bases lay between the germline ends. The CDR3 totals 15 residues. CDR3 loop: CASSLMATSLYEQYF. The CDR3 nucleotides are TGCGCCAGCAGCTTGATGGCTACCTCCCTCTACGAGCAGTACTTC.

In its sample, this clonotype was seen many times. The chain has TRBV28 and TRBJ2-5; 9 nucleotides agree with TRBD2. The CDR3 loop spans 15 amino acids. V trimming: 6 bases; J trimming: 4 bases; junction bases outside the gene matches: 9. Germline CDR1 MDHEN, CDR2 SYDVKM. The CDR3 reads CASRWAGGSGETQYF. The DNA for the CDR3 is TGTGCCAGCAGATGGGCGGGAGGGAGCGGAGAGACCCAGTACTTC. The variable domain in full, with the rest retrieved from reference TRBV28 and TRBJ2-5, is DVKVTQSSRYLVKRTGEKVFLECVQDMDHENMFWYRQDPGLGLRLIYFSYDVKMKEKGDIPEGYSVSREKKERFSLILESASTNQTSMYLCASRWAGGSGETQYFGPGTRLLVL.

There are many counts of this clonotype. The V call is TRBV11-3, the J call TRBJ1-1, with 9 nucleotides matching TRBD1. Looked up from germline, CDR1 is SGHNT and CDR2 is YENEEA. The CDR3 extends over 17 amino acids. V dropped 0 bases and J dropped 1; count of bases not matched to a gene: 6. CDR3 residues: CASSLDKNRGPNTEAFF. In DNA form, the CDR3 reads TGTGCCAGCAGCTTAGATAAGAACAGGGGGCCGAACACTGAAGCTTTCTTT.

The chain is built from TRBV18 and TRBJ2-7, with 7 bases identical to TRBD1. CDR1 and CDR2 from the germline V gene are KGHSH and LQKENI. Unmatched junction bases numbered 14, after V lost 9 bases and J lost 6 bases. The CDR3 length is 14 residues. CDR3 amino acids: CASSTFEGAAEQYV. CDR3 bases: TGTGCCAGTTCCACCTTTGAGGGGGCGGCCGAGCAGTACGTC.

This clonotype was counted at least ten times. This chain links TRBV6-1 with TRBJ2-5, with 10 positions matching TRBD2. The CDR3 is 19 residues long. Germline trimming cut 1 base from V and 5 bases from J; bases unmatched to any gene: 16. Germline CDR1 reads MNHNS; CDR2 reads SASEGT. The DNA for the CDR3 is TGTGCCAGCAGTGAAGAGCTGGTAGCGGGAGGTGTTAAGGGGGAGACCCAGTACTTC. Amino acid sequence: CASSEELVAGGVKGETQYF.

This clonotype was recorded at least ten times. The rearrangement uses TRBV20-1 and TRBJ1-1; tentatively, D is TRBD1 (6 bases). Germline-derived CDR1 and CDR2 are DFQATT and SNEGSKA (reference sequence). There are 15 residues in the CDR3. V lost 0 bases to trimming and J lost 1 base, with 12 bases between them. The CDR3 nucleotides are TGCAGTGCTAGAGAAAAACAGGGTTGGAACACTGAAGCTTTCTTT. Its translation: CSAREKQGWNTEAFF.

A remark on this clonotype: One base away lies a much larger clone, so this may be a sequencing read error. The V call is TRBV7-3, the J call TRBJ2-2; a weak D match, TRBD2 (6 bases). This CDR3 contains 17 residues. Germline V gene data show CDR1 as SGHTA and CDR2 as FQGTGA. The CDR3 sequence is CASSGHGSGERGGELLF. The CDR3, as DNA: TGTGCCAGCAGCGGCCATGGGTCGGGCGAGCGTGGCGGGGAGCTGCTTTTT.

The chain uses TRBV12-3 or TRBV12-4 and TRBJ1-1; maybe TRBD1 (5 bases). Trimming took off 6 bases at V and 4 bases at J, with 15 bases between the two ends. CDR3 length: 14 amino acids. The CDR3 DNA is TGTGCCAGCAGGTCAGAAGGGGCGACCACTGAAGCTTTCTTT. It specifies CASRSEGATTEAFF.

The chain carries TRBV6-1 and TRBJ1-6, with 11 bases fitting TRBD1. V gave up 5 bases and J gave up 8 bases; unmatched junction bases: 5. Germline CDR1 MNHNS, CDR2 SASEGT. The CDR3 covers 15 residues. The CDR3 sequence: CASSLGQGAHSPLHF. The CDR3 coding sequence is TGTGCCAGCAGTCTAGGACAGGGGGCACATTCACCCCTCCACTTT.

This clonotype was detected many times. The gene calls are TRBV14 and TRBJ1-2, with 7 bases fitting TRBD1. Germline CDR1 and CDR2: SGHDN and FVKESK. This CDR3 comprises 15 residues. The V and J ends lost 4 bases and 2 bases, in that order; junction bases with no gene match: 7. The chain's CDR3 is CASSPAPGQNYGYTF. DNA for the CDR3: TGTGCCAGCAGCCCAGCTCCGGGACAGAACTATGGCTACACCTTC.

The genes are TRBV30 and TRBJ2-3, with D unclear. The CDR3 consists of 11 residues. Trimming removed 2 bases at V and 8 bases at J, with 8 bases between. The germline CDR1 and CDR2 sequences are GTSNPN and SVGIG (reference sequence). The CDR3: CAWSLALTQYF. CDR3 bases: TGTGCCTGGAGTCTCGCGCTTACGCAGTATTTT.

The table lists this clonotype with many counts. J is TRBJ1-1 and V is TRBV29-1, with TRBD1 as a possible D gene (5 bases). The CDR3 is made up of 12 amino acids. In germline, CDR1 is SQVTM, CDR2 ANQGSEA. The V end was cut by 5 bases, the J end by 4 bases, with 11 bases between. CDR3 sequence: CSVRTTGTEAFF. The CDR3 DNA follows: TGCAGCGTTCGGACAACGGGCACTGAAGCTTTCTTT. The whole variable domain, remainder taken from reference TRBV29-1 and TRBJ1-1, is SAVISQKPSRDICQRGTSLTIQCQVDSQVTMMFWYRQQPGQSLTLIATANQGSEATYESGFVIDKFPISRPNLTFSTLTVSNMSPEDSSIYLCSVRTTGTEAFFGQGTRLTVV.

This chain links TRBV11-1 with TRBJ2-1; maybe TRBD1 (5 bases). The CDR3 runs 13 residues. The germline V and J ends were trimmed by 5 bases and 10 bases, with 15 bases remaining between them. From germline, CDR1 is SGHAT and CDR2 FQDESV (reference sequence). The CDR3 DNA is TGTGCCAGCAGCATCGACTTGTACAGGGAGCAGTTCTTC. Its translation: CASSIDLYREQFF.

This clonotype was detected many times. This chain uses TRBV29-1 with TRBJ2-3, with D tentatively TRBD2 (5 bases). V lost 6 bases and J 6 bases, leaving 13 bases between the germline ends. Germline-derived CDR1 and CDR2 are SQVTM and ANQGSEA. This CDR3 contains 12 residues. Here the CDR3 DNA reads TGCAGCGTCGTTAGTAGCGCGGATACGCAGTATTTT. Translated: CSVVSSADTQYF.

This clonotype has more than one count but fewer than ten. The rearrangement links TRBV5-6 to TRBJ1-2; tentatively, D is TRBD1 (6 bases). The V end lost 0 bases, the J end lost 6 bases, and 12 bases lay between the germline ends. The CDR3 spans 14 residues. Germline V lookup: CDR1 SGHDT, CDR2 YYEEEE. The CDR3 region is CASSLVGGENGYTF. The CDR3, as DNA: TGTGCCAGCAGCTTGGTAGGGGGTGAGAATGGCTACACCTTC.

The table lists this clonotype with many counts. V gene TRBV12-3 or TRBV12-4 combines with J gene TRBJ1-1, with TRBD1 matching 12 bases. The V segment lost 2 bases and the J segment 6 bases; nucleotides outside the gene matches: 10. This CDR3 comprises 17 residues. CDR3 sequence: CASSLSGTGGRTAEAFF. The CDR3 DNA follows: TGTGCCAGCAGTTTAAGTGGGACAGGGGGCCGGACGGCTGAAGCTTTCTTT.

This clonotype has only a few counts. The rearrangement uses TRBV30 and TRBJ2-1, with 11 bases that match TRBD2. Germline values: CDR1 GTSNPN, CDR2 SVGIG (reference sequence). Unmatched junction bases numbered 13, after V lost 3 bases and J lost 15 bases. The CDR3 contains 14 residues. The CDR3 protein is CAWRPGLADLVLFF. Here the CDR3 DNA reads TGTGCCTGGAGACCGGGACTAGCGGACCTCGTACTGTTCTTC.

This clonotype showed up just a few times. The chain has TRBV9 and TRBJ2-5; 13 nucleotides line up with TRBD2. The germline CDR1 and CDR2 sequences are SGDLS and YYNGEE. The CDR3 is made up of 15 amino acids. Trimming removed 3 bases from V and 3 bases from J; junction bases left unmatched: 2. The DNA of the CDR3 is TGTGCCAGCAGCGCCGGACTAGCGGGAGAAGAGACCCAGTACTTC. This codes for CASSAGLAGEETQYF.

This clonotype has only a few counts. V usage is TRBV30 and J usage is TRBJ1-4; no reliable D call. CDR3 length: 13 amino acids. Germline CDR1 reads GTSNPN; CDR2 reads SVGIG (reference sequence). V lost 2 bases, J lost 5 bases, and 9 bases lay in between. As DNA, the CDR3 is TGTGCCTGGAGTATGGACGGGAATGAAAAACTGTTTTTT. It translates to CAWSMDGNEKLFF.

This clonotype has more than one count but fewer than ten. This rearrangement joins TRBV5-1 to TRBJ2-3; the match to TRBD2 covers 10 bases. Germline loops: CDR1 SGHRS, CDR2 YFSETQ. Losses at the gene ends were 1 base for V and 11 bases for J; bases not matched to a gene: 10. The CDR3 has 15 residues. The CDR3 here is CASSLTSSGSVKQYF. CDR3 bases: TGCGCCAGCAGCTTGACATCTAGCGGGAGCGTCAAGCAGTATTTT.

There are many counts of this clonotype. This chain uses TRBV19 with TRBJ2-1; the match to TRBD2 covers 10 bases. The germline gives CDR1 LNHDA, CDR2 SQIVND (reference sequence). V gave up 5 bases and J gave up 10 bases; unmatched junction bases: 14. This CDR3 is 16 amino acids long. The CDR3 nucleotides read TGTGCCAGTAGTTCCCCGGAATCTAGCGGGGGCGGCGAGCAGTTCTTC. Translated, it gives CASSSPESSGGGEQFF.

This clonotype occurred a few times. DNA for the CDR3: TGTGCCAGCAGTTACTCGATTGTCGGGGAGCTGTTTTTT. It specifies CASSYSIVGELFF. The genes are TRBV6-2 or TRBV6-3 and TRBJ2-2; no definite D call. The ends were cut back, 0 bases at V and 7 bases at J, with 6 bases in the middle. CDR3 length: 13 amino acids. Germline V CDR1 and CDR2: MNHEY, SVGEGT.

This clonotype has a count of ten or more. The chain combines TRBV9 with TRBJ2-5; no firm D call. In germline, CDR1 is SGDLS, CDR2 YYNGEE. This CDR3 region has 12 residues. Trimming stripped 0 bases from V and 7 bases from J, with 7 bases between. The CDR3 reads CASSVARGTQYF. The CDR3 DNA reads as TGTGCCAGCAGCGTAGCACGAGGGACCCAGTACTTC.

The count of this clonotype is one. This chain connects TRBV6-1 to TRBJ2-6, with TRBD1 matching over 8 bases. V lost 5 bases and J lost 12; bases outside the gene matches: 12. Germline assignment: CDR1 MNHNS and CDR2 SASEGT. This CDR3 comprises 15 residues. The CDR3 region has the DNA TGTGCCAGCAGTCCTCAGACAGGGGAGGTAGGCGTCCTGACTTTC. Amino acids: CASSPQTGEVGVLTF.

On this clonotype itself: One junction end does not reproduce the germline sequence, and a read error may be involved. CDR3 sequence (DNA): TGTGCCAGTACCCGGGACTCTTCAGGGGGCTACGCCTTC. Protein: CASTRDSSGGYAF. This chain uses TRBV19 with TRBJ1-2; 8 positions agree with TRBD1. The CDR3 runs 13 residues. Germline CDR1 reads LNHDA; CDR2 reads SQIVND (reference sequence).

This clonotype was seen repeatedly, ten times or more. This chain joins TRBV11-2 and TRBJ1-3; D remains ambiguous. The CDR3 consists of 15 residues. V was trimmed by 0 bases and J by 0 bases, leaving 6 bases between them. Germline-derived CDR1 and CDR2 are SGHAT and FQNNGV. As DNA, the CDR3 is TGTGCCAGCAGCTTAGACTCGAGCTCTGGAAACACCATATATTTT. This codes for CASSLDSSSGNTIYF. The variable domain in full, completed from reference TRBV11-2 and TRBJ1-3, reads EAGVAQSPRYKIIEKRQSVAFWCNPISGHATLYWYQQILGQGPKLLIQFQNNGVVDDSQLPKDRFSAERLKGVDSTLKIQPAKLEDSAVYLCASSLDSSSGNTIYFGEGSWLTVV.